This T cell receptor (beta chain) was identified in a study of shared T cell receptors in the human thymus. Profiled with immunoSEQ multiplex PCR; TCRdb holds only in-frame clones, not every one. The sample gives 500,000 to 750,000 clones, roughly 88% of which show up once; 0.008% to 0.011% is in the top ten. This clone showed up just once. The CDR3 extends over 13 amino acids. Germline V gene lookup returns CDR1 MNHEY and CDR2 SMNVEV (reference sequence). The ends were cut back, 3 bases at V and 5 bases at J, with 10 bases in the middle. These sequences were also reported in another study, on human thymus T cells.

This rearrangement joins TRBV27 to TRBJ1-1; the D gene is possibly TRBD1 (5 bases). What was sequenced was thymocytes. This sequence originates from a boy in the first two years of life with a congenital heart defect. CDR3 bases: TGTGCCAGCAGTTTGGTTGGGGGGACTGAAGCTTTCTTT. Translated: CASSLVGGTEAFF.